This T cell receptor beta chain was sequenced in a study of blood T cells in healthy people across ages. Study conclusions and caveats: Fewer expanded clones and more diversity marked long-lived versus aged donors.

Germline-derived CDR1 and CDR2 are SQVTM and ANQGSEA. This CDR3 has 13 amino acids. Trimming cost V 7 bases and J 3 bases; bases outside gene matches: 1. Extraction of total RNA produced a minimum of 5 micrograms from each sample. Primers used in a second PCR of roughly 6 to 12 cycles were a sample-barcoded 5' primer and a J-beta primer mix. Every cDNA was tagged by a template-switch adaptor with 12 random nucleotides. TCRdb analysed the 5' RACE reads with MiXCR anew, one entry per CDR3 protein. The data hold about 640,000 distinct CDR3 sequences, with roughly 50% observed a single time. Regarding this clonotype: Its specificity is not known.

Sequencing input: blood. The sequence was collected from a man aged 55 to 69 in good health. The rearrangement uses TRBV29-1 and TRBJ2-5, with 14 nucleotides matching TRBD2. The CDR3 coding sequence is TGCAGCGGGGGACTAGCGGGGGAAGAGACCCAGTACTTC. Translating it yields CSGGLAGEETQYF. Variable domain in full (rest from reference TRBV29-1 and TRBJ2-5): SAVISQKPSRDICQRGTSLTIQCQVDSQVTMMFWYRQQPGQSLTLIATANQGSEATYESGFVIDKFPISRPNLTFSTLTVSNMSPEDSSIYLCSGGLAGEETQYFGPGTRLLVL.